The entry below describes one TCR beta chain. It has no known antigen specificity. The read ends 3 residues shy of where the CDR3 ends; the end is completed using the germline J gene. The germline V gene (reference sequence) gives CDR1 as DFQATT and CDR2 as SNEGSKA. The cysteine opens and the phenylalanine closes a CDR3 of 16 amino acids. Of the CDR3's DNA, 39 bases were read; they are in frame from base 1. Between the V and J ends, shortened by 1 base and 2 bases respectively, the junction contains 16 bases. This record comes from a study of T cells in women clearing cervical HPV infection (dated by TCRdb to the late 2010s). At the level of the whole study: The cases were 20 to 30 women with histologically confirmed HPV16-related CIN3 or worse, and 2 of those women had invasive cancers. Blood from cases was drawn at the visit where the lesion was first identified, while blood from controls was drawn once the infection was no longer detected. In the parent cohort, some 10,000 women aged 18 or older were enrolled in Guanacaste, Costa Rica, during about 1992 to 1994 and were followed for more than 6 years. The exploratory proof-of-principle case-control study was nested within the Guanacaste HPV Natural History Study in Costa Rica and compared TCR repertoires across cervical HPV16 outcomes. For cases, a median interval of approximately 150 days, with an interquartile range of 90 to 200 days, was observed between lesion detection and blood sampling. Cases and controls were matched on year of sample collection and on age within five years. The controls were around 26 women whose single incident HPV16 infection cleared within 12 months with no development of precancer or cancer. Since only a few of the women had HLA typing available, the possibility that HLA type was acting as a confounder could not be ruled out. Five blinded duplicates per group were added as quality controls, giving around 60 samples: around 50 participants and approximately ten replicates. A median age of approximately 32 years was observed in cases versus under 40 in controls, and no significant differences in baseline characteristics were found.

Every participant had a single incident cervical HPV16 infection, and prevalent HPV16 infections were excluded. Cervical HPV DNA was detected with MY09/MY11 PCR, and genotyping was done by dot-blot hybridization. Approximately 16 mL of heparinized blood were centrifuged, and the buffy coat was split into aliquots, frozen at -30 degrees C, and then kept at -80 degrees C. Genomic DNA was extracted from buffy coat specimens using QIAGEN kits. TCR beta CDR3 regions were amplified by multiplex PCR from an average of 1200 ng genomic DNA per sample using the immunoSEQ assay. To correct primer bias, the assay used a complete synthetic TCR repertoire to set an amplification baseline. The amplicons were sequenced on the Illumina platform. As for how the authors treated the data: Sequences were error-corrected by clustering with frequency ratios and a modified nearest-neighbor algorithm, then analyzed in the immunoSEQ Analyzer with IMGT gene definitions. At each rarefaction depth, TCR richness and evenness were averaged across 20 rarefaction repeats, and any sample with fewer sequences than the depth was left out. V, D and J gene relative abundances were compared between groups with Wilcoxon rank sum tests, applying FDR correction. For the blinded duplicates, the intraclass correlation was 95% to 96% for TCR richness and averaged 76.4% across about 67 gene segments. TCRdb retrieved this table from immuneACCESS and kept in-frame rearrangements only. Not all clones are present; in checked studies, unresolved V genes account for under half, and no reason is known for the remainder. That table furnishes V, J and clone size, whereas the DNA furnished D and trimming. The data table for this sample lists 25,000 to 30,000 clones. About 17% of the sample goes to the ten largest clones.

Beyond this particular receptor, the publication reports: Cases had lower TRBV6-7 relative abundance than controls (about 0.1% versus 0.15%; Bonferroni P = 0.0008). Across sequencing depths, CIN3+ cases showed significantly higher TCR repertoire richness than controls, but evenness did not differ between the groups. Random forest classifiers combining richness and V gene abundances distinguished cases from controls with an estimated AUC of roughly 0.81. Because the number of T cells in each sample was unknown, differences in richness could reflect differing T-cell content rather than repertoire biology. Whether associations preceded infection or resulted from infection could not be shown with the cross-sectional design, and effector/memory subsets and HPV-specific T cells were not isolated.

This clonotype was obtained from a woman aged 18 to 75 with a cervical HPV16 infection that either progressed to CIN3+ or cleared (not recorded which). The sequencing sample was made of blood buffy coat. The chain is made from TRBV20-1 and TRBJ2-3; 5 matching bases give a weak D call of TRBD2. The part of the CDR3 DNA that was read is TGCAGTGCTAGAGCGTTTACTAGTTCTGACACAGATACG. Its protein reads: CSARAFTSSDTDT. In full, the CDR3 is CSARAFTSSDTDTQYF.